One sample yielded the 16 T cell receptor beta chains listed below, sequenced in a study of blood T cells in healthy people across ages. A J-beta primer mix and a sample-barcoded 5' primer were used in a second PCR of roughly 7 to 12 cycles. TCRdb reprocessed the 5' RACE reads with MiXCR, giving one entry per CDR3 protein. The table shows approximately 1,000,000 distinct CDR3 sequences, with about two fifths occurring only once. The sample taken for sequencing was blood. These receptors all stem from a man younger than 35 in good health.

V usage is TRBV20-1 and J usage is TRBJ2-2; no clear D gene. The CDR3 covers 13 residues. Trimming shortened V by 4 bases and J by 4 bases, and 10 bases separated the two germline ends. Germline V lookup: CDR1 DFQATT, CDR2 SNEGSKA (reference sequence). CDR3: CSAKPGSTGELFF. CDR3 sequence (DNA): TGCAGTGCTAAACCTGGGTCCACCGGGGAGCTGTTTTTT.

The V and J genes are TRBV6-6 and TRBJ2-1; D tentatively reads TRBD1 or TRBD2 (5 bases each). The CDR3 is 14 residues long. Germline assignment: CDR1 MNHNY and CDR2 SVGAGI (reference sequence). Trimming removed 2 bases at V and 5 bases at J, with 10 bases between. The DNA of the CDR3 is TGTGCCAGCAGTTACCGATCGGGACACAATGAGCAGTTCTTC. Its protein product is CASSYRSGHNEQFF.

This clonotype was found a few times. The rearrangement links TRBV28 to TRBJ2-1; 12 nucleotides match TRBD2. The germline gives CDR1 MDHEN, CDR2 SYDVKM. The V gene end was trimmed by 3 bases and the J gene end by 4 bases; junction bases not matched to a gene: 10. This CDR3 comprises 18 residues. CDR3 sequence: CASSFATSGGPGYNEQFF. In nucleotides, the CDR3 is TGTGCCAGCAGTTTCGCGACTAGCGGGGGCCCGGGGTACAATGAGCAGTTCTTC.

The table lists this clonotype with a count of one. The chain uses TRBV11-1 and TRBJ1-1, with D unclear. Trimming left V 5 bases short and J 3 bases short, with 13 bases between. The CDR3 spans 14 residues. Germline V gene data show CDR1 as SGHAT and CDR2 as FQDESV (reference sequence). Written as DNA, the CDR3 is TGTGCCAGCAGCCTCCAACCTGGGGACACTGAAGCTTTCTTT. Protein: CASSLQPGDTEAFF. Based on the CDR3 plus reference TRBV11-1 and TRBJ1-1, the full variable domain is EAEVAQSPRYKITEKSQAVAFWCDPISGHATLYWYRQILGQGPELLVQFQDESVVDDSQLPKDRFSAERLKGVDSTLKIQPAELGDSAMYLCASSLQPGDTEAFFGQGTRLTVV.

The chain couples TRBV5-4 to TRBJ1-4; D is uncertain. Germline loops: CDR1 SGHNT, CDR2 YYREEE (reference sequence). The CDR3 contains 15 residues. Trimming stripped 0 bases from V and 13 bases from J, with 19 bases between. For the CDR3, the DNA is TGTGCCAGCAGCTTGGCCCCCACTACTACAGAGGGACTGTTTTTT. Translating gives CASSLAPTTTEGLFF.

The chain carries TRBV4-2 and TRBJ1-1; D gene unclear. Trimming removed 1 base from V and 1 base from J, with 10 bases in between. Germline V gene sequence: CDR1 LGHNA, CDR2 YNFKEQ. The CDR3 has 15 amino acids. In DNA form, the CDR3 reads TGTGCCAGCAGCCAAGTTTTAGCTACGAACACTGAAGCTTTCTTT. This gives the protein CASSQVLATNTEAFF.

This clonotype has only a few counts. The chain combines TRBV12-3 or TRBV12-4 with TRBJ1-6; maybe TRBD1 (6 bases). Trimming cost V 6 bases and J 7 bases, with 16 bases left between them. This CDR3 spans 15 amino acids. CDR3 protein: CASSDDRWGNSPLHF. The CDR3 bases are TGTGCCAGCAGCGATGACAGGTGGGGGAATTCACCCCTCCACTTT.

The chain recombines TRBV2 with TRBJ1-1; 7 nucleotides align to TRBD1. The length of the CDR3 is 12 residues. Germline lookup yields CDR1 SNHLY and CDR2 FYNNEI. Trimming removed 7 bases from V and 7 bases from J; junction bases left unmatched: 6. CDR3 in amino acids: CASTQGVGEAFF. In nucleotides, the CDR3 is TGTGCCAGCACTCAGGGGGTGGGTGAAGCTTTCTTT.

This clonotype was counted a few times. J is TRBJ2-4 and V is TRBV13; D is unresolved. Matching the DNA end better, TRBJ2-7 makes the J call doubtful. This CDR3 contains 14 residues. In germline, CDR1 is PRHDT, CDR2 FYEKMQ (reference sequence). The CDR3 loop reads CASSPKIDPFEQYF. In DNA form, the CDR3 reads TGTGCCAGCAGCCCCAAAATTGACCCTTTCGAGCAGTACTTC.

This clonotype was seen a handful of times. In DNA, the CDR3 is TGTGCCAGCAGTTACTCAGGGCCCCTGAGCTCCTACAATGAGCAGTTCTTC. Translating it yields CASSYSGPLSSYNEQFF. This chain joins TRBV6-2 or TRBV6-3 and TRBJ2-1; D is undetermined. CDR1 and CDR2 from the germline V gene are MNHEY and SVGEGT. The germline V and J ends were trimmed by 0 bases and 0 bases, with 12 bases remaining between them. The CDR3 runs to 17 residues.

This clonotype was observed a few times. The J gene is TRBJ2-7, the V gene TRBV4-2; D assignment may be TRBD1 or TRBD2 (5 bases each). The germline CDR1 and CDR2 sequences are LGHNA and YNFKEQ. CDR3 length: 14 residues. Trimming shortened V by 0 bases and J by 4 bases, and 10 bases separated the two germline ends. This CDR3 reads CASSQDGGLYEQYF. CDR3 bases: TGTGCCAGCAGCCAAGATGGGGGTCTTTACGAGCAGTACTTC.

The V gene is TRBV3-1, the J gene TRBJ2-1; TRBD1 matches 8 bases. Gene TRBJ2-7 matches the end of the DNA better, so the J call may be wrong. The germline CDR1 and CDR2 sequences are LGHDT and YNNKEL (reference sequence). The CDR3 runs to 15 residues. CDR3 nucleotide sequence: TGTGCCAGCAGCCCCCGGGACAGGCCCCGCAATGAGCAGTACTTC. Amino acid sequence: CASSPRDRPRNEQYF.

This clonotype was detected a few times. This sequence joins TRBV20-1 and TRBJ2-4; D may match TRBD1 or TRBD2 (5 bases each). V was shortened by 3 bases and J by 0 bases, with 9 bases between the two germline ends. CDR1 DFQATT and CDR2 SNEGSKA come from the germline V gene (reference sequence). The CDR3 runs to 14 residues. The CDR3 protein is CSASGTLAKNIQYF. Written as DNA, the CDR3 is TGCAGTGCTAGCGGGACGTTAGCCAAAAACATTCAGTACTTC.

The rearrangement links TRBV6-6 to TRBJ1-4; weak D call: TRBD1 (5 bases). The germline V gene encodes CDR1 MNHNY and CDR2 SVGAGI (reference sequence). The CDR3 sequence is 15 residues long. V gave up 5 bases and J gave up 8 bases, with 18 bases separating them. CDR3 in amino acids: CASSDSAAGGEKLFF. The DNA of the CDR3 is TGTGCCAGCAGTGACAGTGCAGCGGGCGGGGAAAAACTGTTTTTT.

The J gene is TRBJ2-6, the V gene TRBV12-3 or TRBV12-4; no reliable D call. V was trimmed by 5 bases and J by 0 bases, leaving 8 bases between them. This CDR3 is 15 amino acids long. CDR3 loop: CASSPELSGANVLTF. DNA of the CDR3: TGTGCCAGCAGTCCCGAACTCTCTGGGGCCAACGTCCTGACTTTC.

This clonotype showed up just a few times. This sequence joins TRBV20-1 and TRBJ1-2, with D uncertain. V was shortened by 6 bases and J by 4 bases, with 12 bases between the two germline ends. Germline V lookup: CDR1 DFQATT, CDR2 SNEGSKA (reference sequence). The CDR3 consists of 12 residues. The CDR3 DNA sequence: TGCAGTGCGCTTCCCGGTTTCTATGGCTACACCTTC. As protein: CSALPGFYGYTF.